This TCR beta chain derives from a study of T cell responses to AZD1222 COVID-19 vaccine. Overall study findings and caveats: Baseline seropositives among AZD1222 recipients totaled only 5 to 7. Spike as a whole was targeted by vaccine-associated CD4 TCRs, dominant at 160-218 and 743-854. The donor cohort was predominantly white British with a female majority, and clonal diversity may have been underestimated.

The germline V gene has CDR1 SGDLS and CDR2 YYNGEE. The CDR3 has 15 amino acids. Trimming removed 4 bases from V and 10 bases from J; junction bases left unmatched: 10. About this clone itself: Its target is not known.

Measured with immunoSEQ multiplex PCR; TCRdb has only the in-frame clones, and not every one. The sample yields some 160,000 clones, roughly 93% seen once. The input for sequencing was peripheral blood, taken 28 days after the second AZD1222 dose. This rearrangement joins TRBV9 to TRBJ1-6; 8 nucleotides match TRBD1. This TCR came from an adult who received the AZD1222 COVID-19 vaccine. The DNA for the CDR3 is TGTGCCAGCAGCATGGGGGACAGGTTAGGATCACCCCTCCACTTT. Translated, it gives CASSMGDRLGSPLHF.